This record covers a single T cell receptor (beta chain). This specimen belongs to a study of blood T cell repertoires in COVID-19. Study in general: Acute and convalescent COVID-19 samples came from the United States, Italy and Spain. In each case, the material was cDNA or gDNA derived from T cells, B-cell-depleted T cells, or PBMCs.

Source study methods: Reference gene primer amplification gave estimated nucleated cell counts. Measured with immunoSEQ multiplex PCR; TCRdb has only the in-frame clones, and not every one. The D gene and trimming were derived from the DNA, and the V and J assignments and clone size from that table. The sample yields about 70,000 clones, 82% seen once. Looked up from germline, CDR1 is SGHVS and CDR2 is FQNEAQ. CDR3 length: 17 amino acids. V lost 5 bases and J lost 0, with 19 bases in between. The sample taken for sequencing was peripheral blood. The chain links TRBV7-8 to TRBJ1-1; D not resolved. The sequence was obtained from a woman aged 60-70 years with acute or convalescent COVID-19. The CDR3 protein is CASSTSSYRRMNTEAFF. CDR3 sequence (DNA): TGTGCCAGCAGCACCTCTTCCTATAGGAGGATGAACACTGAAGCTTTCTTT.